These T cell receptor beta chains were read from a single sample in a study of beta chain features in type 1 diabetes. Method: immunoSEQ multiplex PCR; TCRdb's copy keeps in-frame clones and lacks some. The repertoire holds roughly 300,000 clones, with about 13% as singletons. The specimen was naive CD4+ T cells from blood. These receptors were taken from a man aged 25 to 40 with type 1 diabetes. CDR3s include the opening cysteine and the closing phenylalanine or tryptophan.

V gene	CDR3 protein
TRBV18	CASSPQSYEQYF
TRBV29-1	CSVLVAVPNTEAFF
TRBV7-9	CASSFSSGDTDTQYF
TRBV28	CASSIRGGHMAQYF
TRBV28	CASSPLRLAGGGETQYF
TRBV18	CASSQGVVYNEQFF
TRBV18	CASSPGQGKFSGANVLTF
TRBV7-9	CASSSRTGWEETQYF
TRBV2	CASRGTSGPAEQYF
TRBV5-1	CASSPQGGQGDTQYF
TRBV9	CASGAVNTEAFF
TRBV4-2	CASSHPRGNTEAFF
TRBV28	CASSLRGYEQYF
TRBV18	CASSPGGSHGYTF
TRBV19	CASSKAVSYNEQFF
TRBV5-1	CASSQDTYNEQFF
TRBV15	CATSRTLHRVYKDTQYF
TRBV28	CASTTRAGGPNEQFF
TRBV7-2	CASSLERNNQPQHF
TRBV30	CAWNRSPNQPQHF
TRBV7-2	CASSLGANSRETQYF
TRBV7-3	CASSLVRAGELFF
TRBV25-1	CASSGSSYQPQHF
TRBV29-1	CSVGVLRQPYEQYF
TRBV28	CASAGVSYEQYF
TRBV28	CASITGTSGRARGEQYF
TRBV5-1	CASTLVPGEYKTQYF
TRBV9	CASSARLAGGPDTQYF
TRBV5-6	CASSLEGRGPQFF
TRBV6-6	CASSYGGSSYNEQFF
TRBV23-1	CASSPIGVLSAFF
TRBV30	CAWSRSSGSLYNEQFF
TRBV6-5	CASSYQGTSMYEQFF
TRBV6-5	CASSPPVQETQYF
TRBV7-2	CASTDLGGNQPQHF
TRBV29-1	CSVGWQGWGREQYF
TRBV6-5	CASSATISSYNEQFF
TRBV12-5	CASGLGGQAAYGYTF